This T cell receptor beta chain is drawn from a study of graft-versus-host responses after intestinal transplantation. Study-level findings and limits: Detected in recipient marrow were GvH clones, some of which were first observed in ileum or blood.

Assay: immunoSEQ multiplex PCR; the TCRdb copy retains only in-frame clones and omits some. The table records around 6,000 clones, 22% of them present only once. This clone has more than one count but fewer than ten. The CDR3 spans 12 residues. The ends lost 3 bases at V and 5 bases at J; junction bases unmatched: 0. In germline, CDR1 is SGHVS, CDR2 FQNEAQ. A sort after the reaction isolated proliferating CFSE-low CD3+CD4+ and CD3+CD8+ responders. The origin of this receptor is a human patient who was an organ donor for intestinal transplantation. The chain joins TRBV7-8 to TRBJ2-5; 7 bases agree with TRBD2. The sample consisted of alloreactive CD4+ T cells from a mixed lymphocyte reaction culture, taken before transplantation. Subset specified: CFSE-low proliferating T cells sorted from roughly six-day pre-transplant mixed lymphocyte reaction (GvH or HvG direction). This CDR3 reads CASSLTSETQYF. The CDR3 DNA sequence: TGTGCCAGCAGCTTGACTAGCGAGACCCAGTACTTC.